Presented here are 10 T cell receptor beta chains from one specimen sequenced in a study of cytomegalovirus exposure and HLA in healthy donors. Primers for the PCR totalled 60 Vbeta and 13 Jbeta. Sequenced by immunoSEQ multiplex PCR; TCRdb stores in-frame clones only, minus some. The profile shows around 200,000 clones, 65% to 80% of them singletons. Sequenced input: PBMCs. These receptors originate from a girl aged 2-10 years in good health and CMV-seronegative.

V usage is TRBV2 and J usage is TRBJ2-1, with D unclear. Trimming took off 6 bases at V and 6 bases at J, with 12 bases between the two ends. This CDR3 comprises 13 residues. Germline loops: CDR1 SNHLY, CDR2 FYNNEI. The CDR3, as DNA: TGTGCCAGCAGGCGAGGATCTCCCAATGAGCAGTTCTTC. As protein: CASRRGSPNEQFF.

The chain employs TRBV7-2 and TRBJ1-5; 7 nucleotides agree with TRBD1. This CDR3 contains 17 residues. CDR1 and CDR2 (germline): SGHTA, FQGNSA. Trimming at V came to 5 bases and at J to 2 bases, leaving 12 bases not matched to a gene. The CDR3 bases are TGTGCCAGCAGCGCTAGGGGGCCAGGGGTGGGCAATCAGCCCCAGCATTTT. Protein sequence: CASSARGPGVGNQPQHF.

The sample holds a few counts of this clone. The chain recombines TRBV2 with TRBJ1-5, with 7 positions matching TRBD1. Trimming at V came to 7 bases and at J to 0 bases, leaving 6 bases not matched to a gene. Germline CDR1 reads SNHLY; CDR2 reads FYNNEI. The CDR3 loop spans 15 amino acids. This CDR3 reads CASNEGQYSNQPQHF. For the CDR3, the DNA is TGTGCCAGCAACGAGGGACAGTATAGCAATCAGCCCCAGCATTTT. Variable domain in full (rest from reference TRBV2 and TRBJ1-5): EPEVTQTPSHQVTQMGQEVILRCVPISNHLYFYWYRQILGQKVEFLVSFYNNEISEKSEIFDDQFSVERPDGSNFTLKIRSTKLEDSAMYFCASNEGQYSNQPQHFGDGTRLSIL.

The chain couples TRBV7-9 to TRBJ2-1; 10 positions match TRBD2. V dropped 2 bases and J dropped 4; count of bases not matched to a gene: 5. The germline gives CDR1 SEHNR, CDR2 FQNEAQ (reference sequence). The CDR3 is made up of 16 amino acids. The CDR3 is CASSLSGGAGYNEQFF. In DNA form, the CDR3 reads TGTGCCAGCAGCTTAAGCGGGGGGGCTGGATACAATGAGCAGTTCTTC.

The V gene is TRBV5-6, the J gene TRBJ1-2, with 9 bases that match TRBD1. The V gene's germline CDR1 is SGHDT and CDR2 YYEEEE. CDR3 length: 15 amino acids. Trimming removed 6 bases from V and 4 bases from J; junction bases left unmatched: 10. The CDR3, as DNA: TGTGCCAGCAACACAGGGGGCTCCCCATTCTATGGCTACACCTTC. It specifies CASNTGGSPFYGYTF.

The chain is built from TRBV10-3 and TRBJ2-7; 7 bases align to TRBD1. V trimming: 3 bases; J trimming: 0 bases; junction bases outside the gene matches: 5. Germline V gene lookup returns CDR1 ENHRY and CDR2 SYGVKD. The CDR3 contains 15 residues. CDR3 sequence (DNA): TGTGCCATCAGTGATGGACAGGTTAGCTCCTACGAGCAGTACTTC. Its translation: CAISDGQVSSYEQYF.

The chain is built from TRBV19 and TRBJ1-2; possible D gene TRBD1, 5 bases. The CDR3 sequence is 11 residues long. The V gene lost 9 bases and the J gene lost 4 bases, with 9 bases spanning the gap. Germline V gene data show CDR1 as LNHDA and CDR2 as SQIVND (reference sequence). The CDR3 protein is CASTGGYGYTF. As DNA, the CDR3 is TGTGCCAGCACCGGGGGCTATGGCTACACCTTC.

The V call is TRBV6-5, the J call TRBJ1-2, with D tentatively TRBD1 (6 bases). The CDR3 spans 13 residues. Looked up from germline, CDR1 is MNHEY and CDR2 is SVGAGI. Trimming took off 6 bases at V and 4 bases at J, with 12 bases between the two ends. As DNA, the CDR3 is TGTGCCAGCAGGTTGGGGACAACCTATGGCTACACCTTC. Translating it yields CASRLGTTYGYTF.

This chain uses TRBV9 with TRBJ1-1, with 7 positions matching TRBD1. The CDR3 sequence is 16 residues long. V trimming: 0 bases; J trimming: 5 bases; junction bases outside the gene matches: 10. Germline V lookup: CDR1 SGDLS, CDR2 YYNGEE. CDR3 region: CASSVDLYRGETEAFF. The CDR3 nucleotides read TGTGCCAGCAGCGTAGATTTATACAGGGGTGAGACTGAAGCTTTCTTT. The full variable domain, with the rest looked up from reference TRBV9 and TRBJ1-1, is DSGVTQTPKHLITATGQRVTLRCSPRSGDLSVYWYQQSLDQGLQFLIQYYNGEERAKGNILERFSAQQFPDLHSELNLSSLELGDSALYFCASSVDLYRGETEAFFGQGTRLTVV.

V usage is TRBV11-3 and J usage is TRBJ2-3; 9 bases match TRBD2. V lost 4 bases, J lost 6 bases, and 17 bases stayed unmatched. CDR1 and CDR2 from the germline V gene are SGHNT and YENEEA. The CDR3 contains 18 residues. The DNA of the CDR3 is TGTGCCAGCAGCTCGGGGAATCTCGCGGGGGGGCTTGCGGATACGCAGTATTTT. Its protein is CASSSGNLAGGLADTQYF.